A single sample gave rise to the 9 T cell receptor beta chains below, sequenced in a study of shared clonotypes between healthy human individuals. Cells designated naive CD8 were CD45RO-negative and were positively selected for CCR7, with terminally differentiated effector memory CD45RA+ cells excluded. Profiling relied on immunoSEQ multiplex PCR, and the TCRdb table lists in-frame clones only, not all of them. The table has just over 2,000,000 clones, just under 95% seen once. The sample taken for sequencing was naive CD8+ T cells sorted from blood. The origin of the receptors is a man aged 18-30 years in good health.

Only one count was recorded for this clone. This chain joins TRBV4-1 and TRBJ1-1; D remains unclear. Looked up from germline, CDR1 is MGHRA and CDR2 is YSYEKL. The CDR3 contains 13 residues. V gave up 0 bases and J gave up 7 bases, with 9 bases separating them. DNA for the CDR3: TGCGCCAGCAGCCAAGATCGGGGTATTGAAGCTTTCTTT. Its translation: CASSQDRGIEAFF.

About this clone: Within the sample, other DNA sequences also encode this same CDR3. CDR3 sequence: CASSSGLYEQFF. In DNA, the CDR3 is TGTGCCAGCAGTTCCGGACTGTATGAGCAGTTCTTC. This chain joins TRBV27 and TRBJ2-1; weak D call: TRBD2 (5 bases). V shed 4 bases and J shed 8 bases, with 9 bases lying between them. The CDR3 loop spans 12 amino acids. Germline assignment: CDR1 MNHEY and CDR2 SMNVEV (reference sequence).

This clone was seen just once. In DNA, the CDR3 is TGTGCCAGCGCGAGTAACTCCTACAATGAGCAGTTCTTC. Amino acids: CASASNSYNEQFF. The rearrangement joins TRBV9 to TRBJ2-1; D is unclear. CDR3 length: 13 residues. The V gene lost 7 bases and the J gene lost 0 bases, with 8 bases spanning the gap. Per the germline V gene, CDR1 is SGDLS and CDR2 is YYNGEE.

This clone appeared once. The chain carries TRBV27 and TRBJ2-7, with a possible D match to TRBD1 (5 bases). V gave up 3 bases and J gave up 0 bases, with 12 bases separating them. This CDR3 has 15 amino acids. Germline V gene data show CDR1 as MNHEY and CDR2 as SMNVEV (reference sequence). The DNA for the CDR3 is TGTGCCAGCAGTTTGTCGGACACTACCTCCTACGAGCAGTACTTC. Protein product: CASSLSDTTSYEQYF.

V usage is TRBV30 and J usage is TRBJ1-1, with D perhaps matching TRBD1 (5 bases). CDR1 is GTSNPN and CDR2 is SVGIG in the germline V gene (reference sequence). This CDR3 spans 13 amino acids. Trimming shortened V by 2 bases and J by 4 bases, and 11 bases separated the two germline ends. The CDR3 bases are TGTGCCTGGAGTTTAGGGGATGGCACTGAAGCTTTCTTT. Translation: CAWSLGDGTEAFF.

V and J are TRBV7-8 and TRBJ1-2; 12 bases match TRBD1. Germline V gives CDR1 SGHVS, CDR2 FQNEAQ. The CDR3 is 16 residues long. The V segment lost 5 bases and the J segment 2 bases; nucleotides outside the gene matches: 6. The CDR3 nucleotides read TGTGCCAGCAGCCCCCGGGACAGGGGGCGCAACTATGGCTACACCTTC. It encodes CASSPRDRGRNYGYTF. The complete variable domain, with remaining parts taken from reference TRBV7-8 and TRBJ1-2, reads GAGVSQSPRYKVAKRGQDVALRCDPISGHVSLFWYQQALGQGPEFLTYFQNEAQLDKSGLPSDRFFAERPEGSVSTLKIQRTQQEDSAVYLCASSPRDRGRNYGYTFGSGTRLTVV.

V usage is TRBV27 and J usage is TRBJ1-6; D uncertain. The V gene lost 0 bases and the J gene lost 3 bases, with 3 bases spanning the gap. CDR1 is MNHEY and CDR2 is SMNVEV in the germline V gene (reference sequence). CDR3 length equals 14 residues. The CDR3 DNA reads TGTGCCAGCAGTTTATCGGTCTATAATTCACCCCTCCACTTT. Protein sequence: CASSLSVYNSPLHF.

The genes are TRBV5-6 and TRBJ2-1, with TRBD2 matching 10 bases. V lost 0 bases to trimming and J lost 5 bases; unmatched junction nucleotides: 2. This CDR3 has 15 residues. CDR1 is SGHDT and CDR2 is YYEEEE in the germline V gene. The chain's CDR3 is CASSLELAGNNEQFF. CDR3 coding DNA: TGTGCCAGCAGCTTGGAACTAGCGGGAAACAATGAGCAGTTCTTC.

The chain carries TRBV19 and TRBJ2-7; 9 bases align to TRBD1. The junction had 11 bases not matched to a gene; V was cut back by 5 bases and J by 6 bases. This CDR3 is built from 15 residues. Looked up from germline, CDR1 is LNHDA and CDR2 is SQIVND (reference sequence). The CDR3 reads CASSPPGQGIGEQYF. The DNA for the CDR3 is TGTGCCAGTAGTCCACCGGGACAGGGTATCGGCGAGCAGTACTTC.